This T cell receptor (beta chain) originates from a study of regulatory T cells in long-lasting Graves disease. The sample holds many counts of this clonotype. Its specificity is not known. The time point: persistent/refractory GD, antithyroid drugs over 5 years with positive TRAb. With RNA extracted from PBMCs as input, the TCR library was made. Graves' disease diagnosis used American Thyroid Association guidelines. V lost 0 bases and J lost 9, with 12 bases in between. The V gene's germline CDR1 is SGHRS and CDR2 YFSETQ. This CDR3 contains 13 residues. Relying on iRepertoire HTBI primers and Arm-PCR of CDR3 regions, the team built TCR beta libraries. Using its own MiXCR run on the multiplex PCR reads, TCRdb lists one record per CDR3 protein. The repertoire has 400,000 to 500,000 distinct CDR3 sequences, approximately 23% of them found once; the top ten carry around 13%. Points from the study as a whole: TCR diversity in persistent Graves' patients was below that of newly diagnosed ones. Fewer public clonotypes were shared by new patients (roughly 970) than by persistent patients (about 3,000).

J is TRBJ1-1 and V is TRBV5-1, with unresolved D. The receptor comes from a female donor with Graves disease. The source was peripheral blood mononuclear cells (PBMCs), collected when the disease was refractory, from a patient treated with antithyroid drugs. For the CDR3, the DNA is TGCGCCAGCAGCTTGGTTGCGCGGTCAAAAGCTTTCTTT. Translation: CASSLVARSKAFF.